The clone carrying this T cell receptor beta chain was seen just once. Its antigen is unknown. The naive CD8 fraction comprised CD45RO-negative cells positively selected for CCR7 and excluded terminally differentiated effector memory CD45RA+ cells. The assay was carried out at the deep level. Method: immunoSEQ multiplex PCR; TCRdb's copy keeps in-frame clones and lacks some. The sample comprises about 2.1 million clones, 93% of which are singletons, and approximately 1.7% rests with the top ten. The data stem from a study of shared clonotypes between healthy human individuals. Study-wide points: Around 5% of naive CD4 clonotypes were common to a few donors.

From germline, CDR1 is SGHVS and CDR2 FQNEAQ. CDR3 length equals 13 residues. Trimming cost V 1 base and J 9 bases, with 13 bases left between them. The sequence was obtained from a man between 18 and 35 years old in good health. Some clones in this sample may be carry-over from other donors' samples. What was sequenced was naive CD8+ T cells from PBMCs. This chain links TRBV7-8 with TRBJ2-7; D is ambiguous. The chain's CDR3 is CASSLENSARQYF. The CDR3, as DNA: TGTGCCAGCAGCTTAGAAAACTCCGCGAGGCAGTACTTC. The full variable domain, completed using reference TRBV7-8 and TRBJ2-7, is GAGVSQSPRYKVAKRGQDVALRCDPISGHVSLFWYQQALGQGPEFLTYFQNEAQLDKSGLPSDRFFAERPEGSVSTLKIQRTQQEDSAVYLCASSLENSARQYFGPGTRLTVT.